This is a list of T cell receptor beta chains from one sample in a study of T-cell reconstitution after alpha-beta-depleted transplantation in children. TCRdb ran MiXCR on the PCR reads and lists one entry per CDR3 protein. The sample holds some 840,000 distinct CDR3 sequences, around 15% seen once. The source material was PBMCs, mostly from graft donor cells, sampled 360 days after TCRalphabeta/CD19-depleted stem cell transplant. Receptor source: a male patient aged 10 to 17 who had a stem cell transplant for acute lymphoblastic leukemia, so the T cells may come from the graft donor. Both conserved end residues are part of each CDR3. Each record gives: D gene, J gene, V gene, clone size, CDR3 protein, CDR3 DNA. The D gene is left open where the match is weak. Some rows have no size entry. The others give once, few or many, or a class for an expanded clone.

d_gene: -
j_gene: TRBJ1-2
v_gene: TRBV5-1
abundance: few
CDR3aa: CASSRTGTFNYGYTF
CDR3nt: TGCGCCAGCAGCCGTACAGGGACCTTTAACTATGGCTACACCTTC

d_gene: TRBD1
j_gene: TRBJ1-3
v_gene: TRBV6-4
abundance: -
CDR3aa: CASGRTGYGNTIYF
CDR3nt: TGTGCCAGCGGACGGACAGGGTATGGAAACACCATATATTTT

d_gene: -
j_gene: TRBJ2-5
v_gene: TRBV29-1
abundance: once
CDR3aa: CSVEDPWGPGETQYF
CDR3nt: TGCAGCGTTGAAGACCCATGGGGGCCGGGGGAGACCCAGTACTTC

d_gene: TRBD1
j_gene: TRBJ2-1
v_gene: TRBV5-1
abundance: -
CDR3aa: CASSVITGGVGNEQFF
CDR3nt: TGCGCCAGCAGCGTAATAACAGGGGGCGTCGGCAATGAGCAGTTCTTC

d_gene: -
j_gene: TRBJ2-1
v_gene: TRBV5-1
abundance: -
CDR3aa: CASSLLQVYNEQFF
CDR3nt: TGCGCCAGCAGCTTGCTCCAAGTATACAATGAGCAGTTCTTC

d_gene: TRBD1
j_gene: TRBJ2-4
v_gene: TRBV10-3
abundance: -
CDR3aa: CAISEQDRLANIQYF
CDR3nt: TGTGCCATCAGTGAGCAGGACAGGCTGGCAAACATTCAGTACTTC

d_gene: TRBD2
j_gene: TRBJ2-7
v_gene: TRBV5-1
abundance: -
CDR3aa: CASSLANGRSYEQYF
CDR3nt: TGCGCCAGCAGCTTGGCCAACGGGAGGTCCTACGAGCAGTACTTC

d_gene: -
j_gene: TRBJ1-3
v_gene: TRBV12-3/TRBV12-4
abundance: few
CDR3aa: CASSFWQGTNTIYF
CDR3nt: TGTGCCAGCAGTTTCTGGCAGGGCACGAACACCATATATTTT

d_gene: TRBD2
j_gene: TRBJ2-7
v_gene: TRBV20-1
abundance: few
CDR3aa: CSARDRSGTYEQYF
CDR3nt: TGCAGTGCTAGAGATCGAAGCGGGACCTACGAGCAGTACTTC

d_gene: -
j_gene: TRBJ2-5
v_gene: TRBV7-9
abundance: -
CDR3aa: CASSLGVRGDQETQYF
CDR3nt: TGTGCCAGCAGCTTAGGGGTACGCGGGGACCAAGAGACCCAGTACTTC

d_gene: TRBD1
j_gene: TRBJ2-3
v_gene: TRBV6-1
abundance: -
CDR3aa: CASRKPGTGFLGTDTQYF
CDR3nt: TGTGCCAGCAGGAAACCCGGGACAGGGTTTTTGGGCACAGATACGCAGTATTTT

d_gene: -
j_gene: TRBJ2-3
v_gene: TRBV6-4
abundance: -
CDR3aa: CASSAVGGTDTQYF
CDR3nt: TGTGCCAGCAGTGCAGTCGGCGGCACAGATACGCAGTATTTT

d_gene: -
j_gene: TRBJ2-1
v_gene: TRBV29-1
abundance: once
CDR3aa: CSVVPPRNYNEQFF
CDR3nt: TGCAGCGTTGTCCCCCCTAGAAACTACAATGAGCAGTTCTTC

d_gene: TRBD2
j_gene: TRBJ2-5
v_gene: TRBV7-3
abundance: -
CDR3aa: CASSISGLAGQETQYF
CDR3nt: TGTGCCAGCAGCATCTCGGGACTAGCGGGACAAGAGACCCAGTACTTC

d_gene: -
j_gene: TRBJ2-7
v_gene: TRBV30
abundance: -
CDR3aa: CAWLPWVPGYEQYF
CDR3nt: TGTGCCTGGCTACCCTGGGTCCCGGGCTACGAGCAGTACTTC

d_gene: TRBD1
j_gene: TRBJ2-5
v_gene: TRBV5-1
abundance: -
CDR3aa: CASGTGGAGETQYF
CDR3nt: TGCGCCAGCGGGACAGGGGGCGCCGGAGAGACCCAGTACTTC

d_gene: -
j_gene: TRBJ1-1
v_gene: TRBV7-9
abundance: few
CDR3aa: CASSGRSRGDIEAFF
CDR3nt: TGTGCCAGCAGCGGCCGAAGCCGAGGGGACATTGAAGCTTTCTTT

d_gene: -
j_gene: TRBJ1-2
v_gene: TRBV27
abundance: -
CDR3aa: CASTPGRKLNYGYTF
CDR3nt: TGTGCCAGCACCCCTGGACGGAAGTTAAACTATGGCTACACCTTC

d_gene: TRBD1
j_gene: TRBJ1-6
v_gene: TRBV14
abundance: few
CDR3aa: CASSPRTGENSPLHF
CDR3nt: TGTGCCAGCAGCCCCCGGACAGGGGAGAATTCACCCCTCCACTTT

d_gene: -
j_gene: TRBJ1-1
v_gene: TRBV5-1
abundance: -
CDR3aa: CASSPGWGVGTEAFF
CDR3nt: TGCGCCAGCAGCCCGGGGTGGGGGGTAGGGACTGAAGCTTTCTTT

d_gene: -
j_gene: TRBJ2-1
v_gene: TRBV12-1
abundance: -
CDR3aa: CASSFWALGTGGNEQFF
CDR3nt: -

d_gene: -
j_gene: TRBJ2-2
v_gene: TRBV15
abundance: few
CDR3aa: CATGKPNTGELFF
CDR3nt: TGTGCCACCGGGAAGCCGAACACCGGGGAGCTGTTTTTT

d_gene: TRBD2
j_gene: TRBJ2-7
v_gene: TRBV7-2
abundance: few
CDR3aa: CASSLGGRSTYEQYF
CDR3nt: TGTGCCAGCAGCTTAGGCGGGAGGTCCACCTACGAGCAGTACTTC

d_gene: TRBD1
j_gene: TRBJ1-1
v_gene: TRBV20-1
abundance: -
CDR3aa: CSAPAGTDAFF
CDR3nt: TGCAGTGCTCCTGCCGGGACAGATGCTTTCTTT

d_gene: TRBD1
j_gene: TRBJ1-1
v_gene: TRBV9
abundance: -
CDR3aa: CASSVGTGRPTEAFF
CDR3nt: TGTGCCAGCAGCGTAGGGACAGGGAGGCCCACTGAAGCTTTCTTT

d_gene: TRBD2
j_gene: TRBJ2-2
v_gene: TRBV5-1
abundance: -
CDR3aa: CASSSHSGNRNTGELFF
CDR3nt: TGCGCCAGCAGTTCCCATAGCGGGAACAGAAACACCGGGGAGCTGTTTTTT

d_gene: -
j_gene: TRBJ2-7
v_gene: TRBV5-1
abundance: few
CDR3aa: CASRGRGKGYEQYF
CDR3nt: TGCGCCAGCAGGGGCAGGGGTAAAGGATACGAGCAGTACTTC

d_gene: -
j_gene: TRBJ2-2
v_gene: TRBV25-1
abundance: -
CDR3aa: CASSRAANTGELFF
CDR3nt: TGTGCCAGCAGCAGGGCCGCGAACACCGGGGAGCTGTTTTTT

d_gene: -
j_gene: TRBJ2-5
v_gene: TRBV21-1
abundance: few
CDR3aa: CASSKDRTGLRYQETQYF
CDR3nt: TGTGCCAGCAGCAAAGACCGAACAGGCCTCAGGTACCAAGAGACCCAGTACTTC

d_gene: -
j_gene: TRBJ2-3
v_gene: TRBV6-5
abundance: few
CDR3aa: CASSYIGFPDTQYF
CDR3nt: TGTGCCAGCAGTTACATAGGGTTCCCAGATACGCAGTATTTT

d_gene: -
j_gene: TRBJ2-7
v_gene: TRBV7-2
abundance: few
CDR3aa: CASSLGGVSTYEQYF
CDR3nt: TGTGCCAGCAGCTTAGGTGGGGTATCGACCTACGAGCAGTACTTC

d_gene: -
j_gene: TRBJ2-3
v_gene: TRBV7-9
abundance: -
CDR3aa: CASLADTQYF
CDR3nt: TGTGCCAGCCTCGCAGATACGCAGTATTTT

d_gene: TRBD2
j_gene: TRBJ2-5
v_gene: TRBV5-5
abundance: few
CDR3aa: CASSFRLAATQETQYF
CDR3nt: TGTGCCAGCAGCTTTCGGCTAGCGGCCACCCAAGAGACCCAGTACTTC

d_gene: -
j_gene: TRBJ1-2
v_gene: TRBV29-1
abundance: -
CDR3aa: CSAAGAIYGYTF
CDR3nt: TGCAGCGCCGCCGGGGCCATCTATGGCTACACCTTC

d_gene: TRBD2
j_gene: TRBJ2-5
v_gene: TRBV19
abundance: -
CDR3aa: CASSMSGGQETQYF
CDR3nt: TGTGCCAGTAGTATGAGCGGGGGCCAAGAGACCCAGTACTTC

d_gene: -
j_gene: TRBJ1-5
v_gene: TRBV6-1
abundance: -
CDR3aa: CASLSKVVRQPQRF
CDR3nt: TGTGCCAGCCTGTCAAAGGTAGTGCGTCAGCCCCAGCGTTTT

d_gene: TRBD1
j_gene: TRBJ1-4
v_gene: TRBV2
abundance: -
CDR3aa: CASSEGTATNEKLFF
CDR3nt: TGTGCCAGCTCTGAAGGGACAGCAACTAATGAAAAACTGTTTTTT

d_gene: -
j_gene: TRBJ2-7
v_gene: TRBV4-1
abundance: -
CDR3aa: CASSQDLRGERTHWHEQYF
CDR3nt: TGCGCCAGCAGCCAAGATCTTAGAGGCGAGAGGACCCATTGGCACGAGCAGTACTTC

d_gene: TRBD2
j_gene: TRBJ2-3
v_gene: TRBV6-4
abundance: -
CDR3aa: CASSATSGSTDTQYF
CDR3nt: TGTGCCAGCAGTGCAACTAGCGGAAGCACAGATACGCAGTATTTT

d_gene: TRBD1
j_gene: TRBJ1-5
v_gene: TRBV6-1
abundance: -
CDR3aa: CASSPTAEGASYSNQPQHF
CDR3nt: TGTGCCAGCAGCCCCACGGCGGAGGGGGCTTCATATAGCAATCAGCCCCAGCATTTT

d_gene: -
j_gene: TRBJ2-2
v_gene: TRBV7-2
abundance: few
CDR3aa: CASSRGPTAAGELFF
CDR3nt: TGTGCCAGCAGCCGCGGCCCCACGGCGGCCGGGGAGCTGTTTTTT

d_gene: -
j_gene: TRBJ2-1
v_gene: TRBV7-9
abundance: -
CDR3aa: CASSARQGLSSYNEQFF
CDR3nt: TGTGCCAGCAGCGCCCGACAGGGACTGAGCTCCTACAATGAGCAGTTCTTC

d_gene: -
j_gene: TRBJ1-5
v_gene: TRBV11-2
abundance: -
CDR3aa: CASSARTNQPQHF
CDR3nt: TGTGCCAGCAGCGCCCGGACTAATCAGCCCCAGCATTTT

d_gene: -
j_gene: TRBJ1-3
v_gene: TRBV4-1
abundance: few
CDR3aa: CASSPRRVGNTIYF
CDR3nt: TGCGCCAGCAGTCCCCGACGAGTGGGAAACACCATATATTTT

d_gene: -
j_gene: TRBJ1-6
v_gene: TRBV12-3/TRBV12-4
abundance: few
CDR3aa: CASSSPVGAGNSPLHF
CDR3nt: TGTGCCAGCAGTTCCCCGGTGGGAGCAGGGAATTCACCCCTCCACTTT